A selection of T cell receptor beta chains follows, all from one sample in a study of blood T cell repertoires in COVID-19. Assay used: immunoSEQ multiplex PCR; TCRdb lists only in-frame clones, some missing. The data hold approximately 70,000 clones, with about 80% observed a single time. Sample: peripheral blood. These receptors originate from a human donor in a cohort sampled during active COVID-19. CDR3s include the opening cysteine and the closing phenylalanine or tryptophan. The D gene is left open where the match is weak. Some rows mark clone size as missing; the rest say once, few, many or name a class of expanded clone.

clone size: -; J gene: TRBJ2-3; V gene: TRBV18; D gene: TRBD2; CDR3 DNA: TGTGCCAGCTCTACCCTGACGGGGAGCGGGGGGGCGAATACGCAGTATTTT; CDR3 protein: CASSTLTGSGGANTQYF
clone size: -; J gene: TRBJ1-6; V gene: TRBV27; D gene: -; CDR3 DNA: TGTGCCAGCAGTCGTCCAGGGTTTTCACCCCTCCACTTT; CDR3 protein: CASSRPGFSPLHF
clone size: -; J gene: TRBJ2-7; V gene: TRBV10-3; D gene: -; CDR3 DNA: TGTGCCATCAGTGAAGTAATGCCCCTGAGGGAGCAGTACTTC; CDR3 protein: CAISEVMPLREQYF
clone size: -; J gene: TRBJ2-7; V gene: TRBV6-6; D gene: TRBD1; CDR3 DNA: TGTGCCAGCAGTGGGACAGGGGGCTACGAGCAGTACTTC; CDR3 protein: CASSGTGGYEQYF
clone size: -; J gene: TRBJ2-1; V gene: TRBV5-4; D gene: TRBD2; CDR3 DNA: TGTGCCAGCAGTCCCGGACTAGCGGGGGGCAGTGAGCAGTTCTTC; CDR3 protein: CASSPGLAGGSEQFF
clone size: -; J gene: TRBJ1-4; V gene: TRBV6-1; D gene: -; CDR3 DNA: TGTGCCAGCAGTGAGGTTTGGCGGCGTGAAAAACTGTTTTTT; CDR3 protein: CASSEVWRREKLFF
clone size: -; J gene: TRBJ1-5; V gene: TRBV18; D gene: -; CDR3 DNA: TGTGCCAGCTCACCAGAGTATTACGTGGGGGACTTTAGCAATCAGCCCCAGCATTTT; CDR3 protein: CASSPEYYVGDFSNQPQHF
clone size: -; J gene: TRBJ2-7; V gene: TRBV29-1; D gene: TRBD2; CDR3 DNA: TGCAGCGCCAGTGGCGGGGGGGAGTACGAGCAGTACTTC; CDR3 protein: CSASGGGEYEQYF
clone size: -; J gene: TRBJ1-1; V gene: TRBV18; D gene: -; CDR3 DNA: TGTGCCAGCTCAACAAACAGGGACACTGAAGCTTTCTTT; CDR3 protein: CASSTNRDTEAFF
clone size: -; J gene: TRBJ2-1; V gene: TRBV5-4; D gene: TRBD2; CDR3 DNA: TGTGCCAGCCCAGGTCCAGCGGGGGCAAACAATGAGCAGTTCTTC; CDR3 protein: CASPGPAGANNEQFF
clone size: once; J gene: TRBJ1-1; V gene: TRBV2; D gene: -; CDR3 DNA: TGTGCCAGCAGTACCAGGGGAGGGCTGAACACTGAAGCTTTCTTT; CDR3 protein: CASSTRGGLNTEAFF